One TCR beta chain is described in this entry. The record originates from a study of blood T cell repertoires in COVID-19. Whole-study context: Some COVID-19 samples were acute and others convalescent; all came from the United States, Italy and Spain.

Authors' analysis steps: By means of reference gene primer amplification, nucleated cell counts were estimated. Clones were read by immunoSEQ multiplex PCR, and TCRdb kept only the in-frame ones, dropping some. V and J calls and clone size are given by that table; D and trimming were obtained from the DNA. The repertoire holds 100,000 to 150,000 clones, approximately 85% seen once, with 3.2% in the top ten. This CDR3 has 14 amino acids. Germline V gene data show CDR1 as LGHDT and CDR2 as YNNKEL (reference sequence). The V and J ends lost 3 bases and 2 bases respectively, with 9 bases between them. The chain employs TRBV3-1 (or the pseudogene TRBV3-2) and TRBJ2-3; D is possibly TRBD1 (5 bases). The sequencing sample was made of peripheral blood. The receptor comes from a woman older than 75 with COVID-19, enrolled during active disease. The CDR3 region has the DNA TGTGCCAGCAGCCAGAAGGGGCCCACAGATACGCAGTATTTT. Protein product: CASSQKGPTDTQYF.